These 30 T cell receptor beta chains originate from one sample sequenced in a study of response to subunit inactivated influenza vaccine. TCRdb reanalysed the RT-PCR reads using MiXCR and keeps one entry per CDR3 protein. The sample comprises more than 200,000 distinct CDR3 sequences, 12% of which are singletons, and roughly 7.7% rests with the top ten. Sequencing was performed on non-naive T cells sorted from PBMCs, taken 14 to 15 days before vaccination. These TCRs come from a man in his forties or fifties who received an inactivated influenza vaccine.

The genes are TRBV27 and TRBJ1-6; 9 positions agree with TRBD1. This CDR3 region has 14 residues. The germline V gene encodes CDR1 MNHEY and CDR2 SMNVEV (reference sequence). V trimming: 8 bases; J trimming: 10 bases; junction bases outside the gene matches: 9. Here the CDR3 DNA reads TGTGCCAGCTGCTACAGGGGGCGCAGGTCACCCCTCCACTTT. Translated: CASCYRGRRSPLHF.

The CDR3 protein is CASSFAGTGGSVSQGANVLTF. Here the CDR3 DNA reads TGTGCCAGCAGCTTCGCTGGGACAGGGGGATCTGTATCGCAAGGGGCCAACGTCCTGACTTTC. The chain joins TRBV5-4 to TRBJ2-6, with 11 bases matching TRBD1. With 2 bases clipped from V and 4 bases from J, the junction kept 17 bases outside the gene matches. From germline, CDR1 is SGHNT and CDR2 YYREEE (reference sequence). The CDR3 spans 21 residues.

On this clonotype itself: This may be a read error, as it is one base from a much larger clone. The chain has TRBV5-1 and TRBJ1-3; no firm D call. The CDR3 is made up of 15 amino acids. Germline loops: CDR1 SGHRS, CDR2 YFSETQ. As DNA, the CDR3 is TGCGCCAGCAGCTTGGACCAGTCCTCTGAAAACACCATATATTTT. Amino acid sequence: CASSLDQSSENTIYF.

This clonotype was recorded at least ten times. This chain connects TRBV12-3 or TRBV12-4 to TRBJ1-1; the D is unclear. The CDR3 sequence is 19 residues long. Trimming took 7 bases from V and 0 from J, leaving 27 bases between them. The CDR3 sequence is CASTNTGRVHNLMNTEAFF. As DNA, the CDR3 is TGTGCCAGCACCAACACGGGGAGAGTACACAACCTAATGAACACTGAAGCTTTCTTT.

There are many counts of this clonotype. The chain recombines TRBV5-4 with TRBJ2-2, with D possibly being TRBD2 (6 bases). Trimming cost V 0 bases and J 0 bases, with 6 bases left between them. The CDR3 is 15 residues long. Germline CDR1 reads SGHNT; CDR2 reads YYREEE (reference sequence). CDR3 residues: CASSLGLANTGELFF. In DNA, the CDR3 is TGTGCCAGCAGCTTGGGACTAGCGAACACCGGGGAGCTGTTTTTT.

The chain couples TRBV5-1 to TRBJ2-1; D might be TRBD1 (6 bases). V was pared by 0 bases and J by 8 bases, with 12 bases between. Per the germline V gene, CDR1 is SGHRS and CDR2 is YFSETQ. The CDR3 runs to 14 residues. The CDR3 is CASSLEQGRDEQFF. DNA for the CDR3: TGCGCCAGCAGCTTGGAACAGGGTCGGGATGAGCAGTTCTTC.

At least ten counts were recorded for this clonotype. The V gene is TRBV5-1, the J gene TRBJ2-7; 8 bases are a match to TRBD1. The CDR3 covers 14 residues. After removal of 5 bases from V and 3 bases from J, the junction contained 7 bases not matched to a gene. Germline V gene lookup returns CDR1 SGHRS and CDR2 YFSETQ. CDR3 region: CASSIWDRNYEQYF. CDR3 in DNA: TGCGCCAGCAGTATATGGGACAGGAACTACGAGCAGTACTTC.

The genes are TRBV24-1 and TRBJ1-1, with unresolved D. V was shortened by 7 bases and J by 6 bases, with 14 bases between the two germline ends. There are 13 residues in the CDR3. The germline CDR1 and CDR2 sequences are KGHDR and SFDVKD. The DNA of the CDR3 is TGTGCCACCAGAAGTACAGCACGACCTGAAGCTTTCTTT. Protein sequence: CATRSTARPEAFF.

This clonotype occurred many times. The chain employs TRBV6-5 and TRBJ2-2, with D uncertain. V was cut by 2 bases and J by 2 bases, with 6 bases left in between. Germline assignment: CDR1 MNHEY and CDR2 SVGAGI. The CDR3 is made up of 14 amino acids. CDR3 DNA sequence: TGTGCCAGCAGTTACGGGATTAACACCGGGGAGCTGTTTTTT. It is translated as CASSYGINTGELFF.

This clonotype showed up just a few times. This chain links TRBV7-9 with TRBJ1-1; D remains ambiguous. V was shortened by 4 bases and J by 3 bases, with 9 bases between the two germline ends. The CDR3 is 13 amino acids. Looked up from germline, CDR1 is SEHNR and CDR2 is FQNEAQ (reference sequence). The DNA for the CDR3 is TGTGCCAGCAGCTCCCAGGCGGACACTGAAGCTTTCTTT. This encodes CASSSQADTEAFF. Full variable domain (remainder filled in from reference TRBV7-9 and TRBJ1-1): DTGVSQNPRHKITKRGQNVTFRCDPISEHNRLYWYRQTLGQGPEFLTYFQNEAQLEKSRLLSDRFSAERPKGSFSTLEIQRTEQGDSAMYLCASSSQADTEAFFGQGTRLTVV.

Only a few counts were recorded for this clonotype. V and J are TRBV3-1 and TRBJ1-5; no clear D. CDR3 length: 14 amino acids. V was pared by 4 bases and J by 4 bases, with 11 bases between. Per germline, CDR1 LGHDT and CDR2 YNNKEL (reference sequence). In nucleotides, the CDR3 is TGTGCCAGCAGCCCGGCGGGGTCGAATCAGCCCCAGCATTTT. Translating gives CASSPAGSNQPQHF.

This clonotype has ten or more counts. This chain joins TRBV15 and TRBJ2-7; D is possibly TRBD2 (6 bases). Germline loops: CDR1 LNHNV, CDR2 YYDKDF (reference sequence). V lost 0 bases and J lost 4, with 13 bases in between. The CDR3 is 15 amino acids. CDR3 bases: TGTGCCACCAGCAGAGATTATACGGGAGTTTACGAGCAGTACTTC. It translates to CATSRDYTGVYEQYF.

This clonotype has more than one count but fewer than ten. The rearrangement links TRBV3-1 to TRBJ1-2; a possible D gene is TRBD1 (6 bases). Germline V CDR1 and CDR2: LGHDT, YNNKEL (reference sequence). V lost 3 bases and J 4 bases, leaving 12 bases between the germline ends. The CDR3 has 14 residues. In nucleotides, the CDR3 is TGTGCCAGCAGCCAGGGGGACACCATCTATGGCTACACCTTC. This encodes CASSQGDTIYGYTF.

This clonotype appeared many times. V and J are TRBV3-1 and TRBJ2-5; possibly TRBD2 for D (6 bases). Trimming pared 1 base from V and 4 bases from J, leaving 13 bases between. The CDR3 extends over 15 amino acids. Germline loops: CDR1 LGHDT, CDR2 YNNKEL (reference sequence). DNA for the CDR3: TGTGCCAGCAGCCAAGGTATAGCGGCCGGAGAGACCCAGTACTTC. Protein product: CASSQGIAAGETQYF.

This clonotype was recorded a few times. This sequence joins TRBV20-1 and TRBJ2-5; D assignment may be TRBD1 or TRBD2 (6 bases each). CDR3 length: 14 residues. Per the germline V gene, CDR1 is DFQATT and CDR2 is SNEGSKA (reference sequence). V gave up 6 bases and J gave up 0 bases, with 14 bases separating them. CDR3 region: CSAPRGLDQETQYF. The CDR3 bases are TGCAGTGCCCCCAGGGGACTGGACCAAGAGACCCAGTACTTC.

J is TRBJ2-5 and V is TRBV5-6; the D is unclear. V gave up 4 bases and J gave up 1 base, with 20 bases separating them. Germline assignment: CDR1 SGHDT and CDR2 YYEEEE. This CDR3 is built from 17 residues. The CDR3 region is CASSPTLAPISQETQYF. The CDR3 DNA sequence: TGTGCCAGCAGCCCCACCCTGGCCCCCATATCCCAAGAGACCCAGTACTTC.

The V gene is TRBV5-1, the J gene TRBJ1-1, with D hard to call. Germline V gene data show CDR1 as SGHRS and CDR2 as YFSETQ. The V end lost 1 base, the J end lost 4 bases, and 8 bases lay between the germline ends. The CDR3 is 13 amino acids. DNA of the CDR3: TGCGCCAGCAGCTTGAATCCGTCCACTGAAGCTTTCTTT. Protein product: CASSLNPSTEAFF. Full variable domain (outside the CDR3, taken from reference TRBV5-1 and TRBJ1-1): KAGVTQTPRYLIKTRGQQVTLSCSPISGHRSVSWYQQTPGQGLQFLFEYFSETQRNKGNFPGRFSGRQFSNSRSEMNVSTLELGDSALYLCASSLNPSTEAFFGQGTRLTVV.

A few counts support this clonotype. The chain employs TRBV7-6 and TRBJ2-1; D possibly corresponds to TRBD2 (6 bases). This CDR3 has 18 amino acids. CDR1 SGHVS and CDR2 FNYEAQ come from the germline V gene. V was cut by 1 base and J by 0 bases, with 16 bases left in between. The DNA for the CDR3 is TGTGCCAGCAGCTTAGTGGCTAGGCGGGGCCTCTCCTACAATGAGCAGTTCTTC. Protein product: CASSLVARRGLSYNEQFF.

This clonotype was seen many times. This sequence joins TRBV3-1 and TRBJ2-7; D is possibly TRBD1 (5 bases). The length of the CDR3 is 13 residues. V dropped 3 bases and J dropped 5 bases, with 11 bases sitting between them. The germline V gene encodes CDR1 LGHDT and CDR2 YNNKEL (reference sequence). The CDR3 bases are TGTGCCAGCAGCCAGGGGCAGCTAAACGAGCAGTACTTC. This encodes CASSQGQLNEQYF.

This clonotype was seen a few times. V and J are TRBV5-1 and TRBJ2-7; 7 positions agree with TRBD1. Losses at the gene ends were 2 bases for V and 3 bases for J; bases not matched to a gene: 8. The CDR3 runs to 15 residues. The germline gives CDR1 SGHRS, CDR2 YFSETQ. The CDR3 coding sequence is TGCGCCAGCAGCTTCCACAGGGGATTCATCTACGAGCAGTACTTC. Translation: CASSFHRGFIYEQYF.

This clonotype was counted ten times or more. CDR3 DNA sequence: TGTGCCAGCAGAAAGACGGCGGCCCCCAATCAGCCCCAGCATTTT. It encodes CASRKTAAPNQPQHF. The chain carries TRBV12-3 or TRBV12-4 and TRBJ1-5; no reliable D call. The germline V and J ends were trimmed by 6 bases and 3 bases, with 15 bases remaining between them. The CDR3 totals 15 residues.

This clonotype appeared a few times. This may come from a read error, since a much larger clone is one base off. The CDR3 sequence is CASGSTYEQYF. In nucleotides, the CDR3 is TGTGCCAGCGGGTCCACCTACGAGCAGTACTTC. The J gene is TRBJ2-7, the V gene TRBV28, with D uncertain. The V gene's germline CDR1 is MDHEN and CDR2 SYDVKM. This CDR3 is 11 amino acids long. Trimming cost V 8 bases and J 2 bases, with 7 bases left between them.

This clonotype was observed a few times. This chain connects TRBV20-1 to TRBJ2-5; a weak D match, TRBD1 (9 bases). The germline CDR1 and CDR2 sequences are DFQATT and SNEGSKA (reference sequence). The CDR3 runs 18 residues. V was cut by 7 bases and J by 4 bases, with 31 bases left in between. The CDR3 DNA follows: TGCAGTGGGCTACTGGACAGGGGATTGAGCGGGAGTAGAGAGACCCAGTACTTC. Protein: CSGLLDRGLSGSRETQYF.

This clonotype was recorded at least ten times. V usage is TRBV28 and J usage is TRBJ2-7; the match to TRBD1 covers 11 bases. V lost 6 bases, J lost 2 bases, and 12 bases stayed unmatched. The CDR3 is 17 amino acids. The germline V gene has CDR1 MDHEN and CDR2 SYDVKM. The CDR3 DNA reads TGTGCCAGCAGGGGTCCCGGGACAGGGGGATCCGCCTACGAGCAGTACTTC. It encodes CASRGPGTGGSAYEQYF.

This clonotype was seen a few times. V usage is TRBV3-1 and J usage is TRBJ1-6; 8 bases are a match to TRBD1. Germline V CDR1 and CDR2: LGHDT, YNNKEL (reference sequence). V dropped 7 bases and J dropped 9; count of bases not matched to a gene: 5. CDR3 length: 13 amino acids. The CDR3 DNA sequence: TGTGCCAGCACACAGGGGGAGTTTTCACCCCTCCACTTT. As protein: CASTQGEFSPLHF.

This clonotype was seen many times. The V call is TRBV6-5, the J call TRBJ2-2; D gene uncertain. Trimming took off 6 bases at V and 6 bases at J, with 8 bases between the two ends. Germline values: CDR1 MNHEY, CDR2 SVGAGI. The CDR3 runs 12 residues. The CDR3 spells CASSFRSGELFF. The CDR3 nucleotides read TGTGCCAGCAGCTTCAGATCCGGGGAGCTGTTTTTT.

This clonotype has a handful of counts. This chain uses TRBV7-3 with TRBJ2-7; TRBD1 matches at 9 bases. CDR1 and CDR2 (germline): SGHTA, FQGTGA. There are 13 residues in the CDR3. Germline trimming cut 4 bases from V and 7 bases from J; bases unmatched to any gene: 5. The CDR3 sequence: CASSSRQGGEQYF. Written as DNA, the CDR3 is TGTGCCAGCAGCTCCAGACAGGGGGGGGAGCAGTACTTC. Full variable domain (missing parts from reference TRBV7-3 and TRBJ2-7): GAGVSQTPSNKVTEKGKYVELRCDPISGHTALYWYRQSLGQGPEFLIYFQGTGAADDSGLPNDRFFAVRPEGSVSTLKIQRTERGDSAVYLCASSSRQGGEQYFGPGTRLTVT.

This clonotype occurred a few times. J is TRBJ2-1 and V is TRBV9; the D is unclear. V lost 0 bases and J lost 5, with 12 bases in between. Germline values: CDR1 SGDLS, CDR2 YYNGEE. The CDR3 runs to 15 residues. The CDR3 DNA reads TGTGCCAGCAGCGTAGAGGGTCCAGGAGACAATGAGCAGTTCTTC. Translated: CASSVEGPGDNEQFF.

This clonotype was detected only a few times. The rearrangement joins TRBV28 to TRBJ2-7; tentatively, D is TRBD1 or TRBD2 (5 bases each). The CDR3 is made up of 13 amino acids. The V end was cut by 7 bases, the J end by 6 bases, with 16 bases between. Germline CDR1 is MDHEN and CDR2 is SYDVKM. Written as DNA, the CDR3 is TGTGCCAGCAACCAGGGACCCTTTCGCGAGCAGTACTTC. The encoded protein is CASNQGPFREQYF.

This chain uses TRBV12-3 or TRBV12-4 with TRBJ2-3; TRBD2 aligns across 11 bases. There are 16 residues in the CDR3. The V and J ends lost 3 bases and 4 bases, in that order; junction bases with no gene match: 6. CDR3 residues: CASSFNSGGAADTQYF. CDR3 DNA sequence: TGTGCCAGCAGTTTTAATAGCGGGGGGGCTGCAGATACGCAGTATTTT.